The entry that follows covers one T cell receptor (beta chain) sequence. These data come from a study of cytomegalovirus exposure and HLA in healthy donors. Researchers ran the PCR with 60 Vbeta and 13 Jbeta primers. The table came from immunoSEQ multiplex PCR; TCRdb's copy has only in-frame clones and leaves some out. Among approximately 150,000 clones listed, under 90% were seen once. The V end lost 6 bases, the J end lost 1 base, and 13 bases lay between the germline ends. The germline gives CDR1 SGHRS, CDR2 YFSETQ. The CDR3 sequence is 14 residues long. The sequenced sample was PBMCs. This sequence was found in a man aged 35-49 years in good health and CMV-seronegative. The V call is TRBV5-1, the J call TRBJ2-5; D possibly corresponds to TRBD1 (6 bases). The CDR3 region is CASTMAGAQETQYF. Here the CDR3 DNA reads TGCGCCAGCACCATGGCAGGGGCCCAAGAGACCCAGTACTTC.